The 5 T cell receptor beta chains in this list originate from one sample, sequenced in a study of blood T cell repertoires in COVID-19. Libraries were prepared by immunoSEQ multiplex PCR; TCRdb keeps only in-frame clonotypes and omits some of them. The table has tens of thousands of clones, more than 75% seen once. Sequenced material: peripheral blood. The receptors were gathered from a man aged 45-65 years with active or convalescent COVID-19.

The V gene is TRBV5-1, the J gene TRBJ1-2, with D perhaps TRBD1 (6 bases). The germline V gene encodes CDR1 SGHRS and CDR2 YFSETQ. CDR3 size: 15 residues. Trimming removed 3 bases at V and 3 bases at J, with 15 bases between. The CDR3 region is CASSSGPGGDYGYTF. The CDR3 DNA reads TGCGCCAGCAGCTCGGGACCTGGGGGCGACTATGGCTACACCTTC.

This chain links TRBV7-3 with TRBJ2-1; 9 bases map to TRBD1. After removal of 2 bases from V and 7 bases from J, the junction contained 12 bases not matched to a gene. The CDR3 is 17 amino acids. Germline lookup yields CDR1 SGHTA and CDR2 FQGTGA. CDR3 in amino acids: CASSLAFPGQGVNEQFF. The CDR3, as DNA: TGTGCCAGCAGCTTAGCCTTCCCGGGACAGGGTGTGAATGAGCAGTTCTTC.

The chain is built from TRBV9 and TRBJ1-2, with a weak D call TRBD1 (5 bases). The CDR3 extends over 17 amino acids. The V end was cut by 4 bases, the J end by 7 bases, with 26 bases between. Per the germline V gene, CDR1 is SGDLS and CDR2 is YYNGEE. CDR3 bases: TGTGCCAGCAGCCCCCAGTCGGGGGGAAAACTCTCTGGTGGCTACACCTTC. Translation gives CASSPQSGGKLSGGYTF.

The chain employs TRBV3-1 (or the pseudogene TRBV3-2) and TRBJ2-2; 8 nucleotides align to TRBD1. CDR1 is LGHDT, CDR2 YNNKEL, per germline (reference sequence). The junction had 7 bases not matched to a gene; V was cut back by 4 bases and J by 3 bases. This CDR3 has 16 residues. The DNA for the CDR3 is TGTGCCAGCAGCCGCGGACAGGGTTATGACACCGGGGAGCTGTTTTTT. Its protein is CASSRGQGYDTGELFF.

This clone is labeled as medium-sized. V is TRBV28 and J is TRBJ1-3, with D perhaps TRBD1 (5 bases). CDR1 MDHEN and CDR2 SYDVKM come from the germline V gene. The CDR3 consists of 14 residues. Trimming took off 5 bases at V and 0 bases at J, with 8 bases between the two ends. CDR3 region: CASSRQFSGNTIYF. The CDR3 DNA reads as TGTGCCAGCAGTCGACAGTTCTCTGGAAACACCATATATTTT.